A selection of T cell receptor beta chains follows, all from one sample in a study of control samples from healthy donors and cancer patients. The repertoire was sequenced with immunoSEQ multiplex PCR; TCRdb's copy has only in-frame clones and lacks some. The repertoire holds tens of thousands of clones, with 80% to 95% as singletons. The sequenced sample consisted of blood. These receptors all come from a woman between 50 and 59 years old in good health. The CDR3 runs from the conserved cysteine through the conserved F or W. The order of the fields is D gene, J gene, V gene, clone size, CDR3 DNA, CDR3 protein. The D gene is left open where the match is weak. The size of a clone is reported for some rows only, either as once, few or many, or as a class for expanded clones.

D: NA
J: TRBJ1-2
V: TRBV4-3
size: NA
DNA: TGCGCCAGCAGCCAAGTATGGGCTTCTGACTATGGCTACACCTTC
CDR3: CASSQVWASDYGYTF

D: NA
J: TRBJ1-2
V: TRBV15
size: NA
DNA: TGTGCCACCAGCCCCTCGTTGGGGGCGCTCGCTAACTATGGCTACACCTTC
CDR3: CATSPSLGALANYGYTF

D: TRBD1
J: TRBJ1-5
V: TRBV7-2
size: NA
DNA: TGTGCCAGCAGCCGGTTGGGACAGCTAAGCAATCAGCCCCAGCATTTT
CDR3: CASSRLGQLSNQPQHF

D: NA
J: TRBJ1-3
V: TRBV28
size: NA
DNA: TGTGCCAGTCAAAGAGGGGGTTCTGGAAACACCATATATTTT
CDR3: CASQRGGSGNTIYF

D: NA
J: TRBJ1-5
V: TRBV10-3
size: NA
DNA: TGTGCCATCAGTGAGGGGGCGGGGCAGCCCCAGCATTTT
CDR3: CAISEGAGQPQHF

D: NA
J: TRBJ1-1
V: TRBV15
size: NA
DNA: TGTGCCACCAGCGCCGGAATCAGGACTGAAGCTTTCTTT
CDR3: CATSAGIRTEAFF

D: NA
J: TRBJ2-3
V: TRBV5-1
size: NA
DNA: TGCGCCAGCAGCTTGGCCACCGCCACAGATACGCAGTATTTT
CDR3: CASSLATATDTQYF

D: TRBD1
J: TRBJ1-2
V: TRBV10-3
size: once
DNA: TGTGCCATCAGCGGACAGGGGCTTAACTATGGCTACACCTTC
CDR3: CAISGQGLNYGYTF

D: TRBD1
J: TRBJ1-2
V: TRBV29-1
size: NA
DNA: TGCAGCGTCCAACCGGGACAGACTAACTATGGCTACACCTTC
CDR3: CSVQPGQTNYGYTF

D: TRBD1
J: TRBJ2-1
V: TRBV5-1
size: NA
DNA: TGCGCCAGCAGACAGGGGATCAATGAGCAGTTCTTC
CDR3: CASRQGINEQFF

D: NA
J: TRBJ1-5
V: TRBV5-6
size: once
DNA: TGTGCCAGCAGCTTGAGAAGGGCACGGCCCCAGCATTTT
CDR3: CASSLRRARPQHF

D: NA
J: TRBJ1-1
V: TRBV7-9
size: NA
DNA: TGTGCCAGCAGCTCTCGTAGGGCGCATCCCCCGGGCACTGAAGCTTTCTTT
CDR3: CASSSRRAHPPGTEAFF

D: NA
J: TRBJ2-6
V: TRBV28
size: NA
DNA: TGTGCCAGCAGTTTAAGTAGGTTGGCGAAAGGGGCCAACGTCCTGACTTTC
CDR3: CASSLSRLAKGANVLTF